This T cell receptor beta chain came from a study of cytomegalovirus exposure and HLA in healthy donors. About the research overall: Clustering assigned approximately 78% of the 350 to 450 genotyped donors to the Caucasian-associated ancestry cluster.

With 60 Vbeta and 13 Jbeta primers, the PCR was carried out. Produced via immunoSEQ multiplex PCR; TCRdb's table is partial and in-frame only. Of fewer than 200,000 clones listed, around 80% are singletons. The TCR sequence derives from a woman aged 50 to 60 in good health and CMV-seropositive. Sequences were obtained from PBMCs.

CDR3 residues: CASSLVPADTQYF. The CDR3 coding sequence is TGCGCCAGCAGCTTGGTTCCGGCAGATACGCAGTATTTT. The rearrangement uses TRBV5-1 and TRBJ2-3; no firm D call. This CDR3 contains 13 residues. Germline CDR1 and CDR2: SGHRS and YFSETQ. The germline V and J ends were trimmed by 0 bases and 4 bases, with 6 bases remaining between them.